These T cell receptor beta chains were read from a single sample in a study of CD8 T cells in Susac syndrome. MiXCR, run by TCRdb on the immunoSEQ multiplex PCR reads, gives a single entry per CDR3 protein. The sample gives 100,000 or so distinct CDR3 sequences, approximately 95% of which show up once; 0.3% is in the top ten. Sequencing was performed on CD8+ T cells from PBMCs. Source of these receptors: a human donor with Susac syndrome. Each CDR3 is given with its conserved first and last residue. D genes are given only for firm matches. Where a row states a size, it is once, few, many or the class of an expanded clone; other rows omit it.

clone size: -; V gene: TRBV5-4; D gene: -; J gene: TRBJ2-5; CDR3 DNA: TGTGCCAGCAGCTGGGTTGGGGAAGAGACCCAGTACTTC; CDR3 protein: CASSWVGEETQYF
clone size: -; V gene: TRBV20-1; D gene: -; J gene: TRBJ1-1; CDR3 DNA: TGCAGTGCTAGGCTGAACACTGAAGCTTTCTTT; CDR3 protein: CSARLNTEAFF
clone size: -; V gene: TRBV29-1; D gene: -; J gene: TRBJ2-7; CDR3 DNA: TGCAGCGTTGAAACGGCTACCTCCTACGAGCAGTACTTC; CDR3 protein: CSVETATSYEQYF
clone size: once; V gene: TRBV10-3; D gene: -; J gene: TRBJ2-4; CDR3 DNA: TGTGCCATCAGTGAACGCGACGGAAACATTCAGTACTTC; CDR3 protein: CAISERDGNIQYF
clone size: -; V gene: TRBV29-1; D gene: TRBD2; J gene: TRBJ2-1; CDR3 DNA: TGCAGCGCCGACGATTGGGGACTATTAAACAATGAGCAGTTCTTC; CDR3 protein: CSADDWGLLNNEQFF
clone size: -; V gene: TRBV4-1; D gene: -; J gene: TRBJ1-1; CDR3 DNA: TGCGCCAGCAGCCAAGTAATACGCACTGAAGCTTTCTTT; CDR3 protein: CASSQVIRTEAFF
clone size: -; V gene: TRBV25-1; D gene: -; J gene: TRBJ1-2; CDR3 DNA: TGTGCCAGCAGTGAAGGTGCCAGGGTATATGGCTACACCTTC; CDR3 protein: CASSEGARVYGYTF
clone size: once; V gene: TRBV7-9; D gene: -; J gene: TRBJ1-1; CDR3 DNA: TGTGCCAGCAGCCAACAGGAAAACACTGAAGCTTTCTTT; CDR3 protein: CASSQQENTEAFF
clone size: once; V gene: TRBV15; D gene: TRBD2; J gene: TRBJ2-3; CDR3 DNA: TGTGCCACCAGCACCGGGAGGGCAGATACGCAGTATTTT; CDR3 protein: CATSTGRADTQYF
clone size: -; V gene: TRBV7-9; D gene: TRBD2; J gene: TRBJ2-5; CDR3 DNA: TGTGCCAGCAGCCAACAGGCCCCCGAGCGGGAGCTACAAGAGACCCAGTACTTC; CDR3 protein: CASSQQAPERELQETQYF
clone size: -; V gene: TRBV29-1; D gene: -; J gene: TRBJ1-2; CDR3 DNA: TGCAGCGTTGGAGGAAATACAGGGTTTGGGGGCTACACCTTC; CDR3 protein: CSVGGNTGFGGYTF
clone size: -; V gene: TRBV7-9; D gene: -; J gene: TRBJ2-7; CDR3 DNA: TGTGCCAGCAGCTTAGCTCAGGGCTACGAGCAGTACTTC; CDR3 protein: CASSLAQGYEQYF
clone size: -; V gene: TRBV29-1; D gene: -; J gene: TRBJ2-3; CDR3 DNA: TGCAGCGTCGTGTTAGTATTCACAGATACGCAGTATTTT; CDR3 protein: CSVVLVFTDTQYF
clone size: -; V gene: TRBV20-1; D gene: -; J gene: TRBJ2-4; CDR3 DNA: TGCAGTGCTAGAGAGGTCGGCACAGCCTCCGCAAACATTCAGTACTTC; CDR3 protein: CSAREVGTASANIQYF
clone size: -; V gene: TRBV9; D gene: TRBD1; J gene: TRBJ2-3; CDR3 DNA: TGTGCCAGCAGCGTAAGGGACAGGGAGGCAGATACGCAGTATTTT; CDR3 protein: CASSVRDREADTQYF
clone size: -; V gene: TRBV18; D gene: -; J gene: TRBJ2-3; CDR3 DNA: TGTGCCAGCGAACCGGGCGGTGGGGATACGCAGTATTTT; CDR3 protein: CASEPGGGDTQYF
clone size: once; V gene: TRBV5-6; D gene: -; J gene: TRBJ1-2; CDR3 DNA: TGTGCCAGCAGCTCCAGGGTTTGGGAGGGCTACACCTTC; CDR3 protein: CASSSRVWEGYTF
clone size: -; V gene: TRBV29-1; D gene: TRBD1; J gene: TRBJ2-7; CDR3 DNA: TGCAGCGTAAGGACAGGGATCCCCTACGAGCAGTACTTC; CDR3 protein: CSVRTGIPYEQYF
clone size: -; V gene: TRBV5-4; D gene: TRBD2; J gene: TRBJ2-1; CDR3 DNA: TGTGCCAGCACCGGTGGGGTCAGCGGGGGGGGAAACAATGAGCAGTTCTTC; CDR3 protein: CASTGGVSGGGNNEQFF
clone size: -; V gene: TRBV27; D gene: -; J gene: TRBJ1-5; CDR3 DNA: TGTGCCAGCCGGTCCGGGGGCAATCAGCCCCAGCATTTT; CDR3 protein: CASRSGGNQPQHF
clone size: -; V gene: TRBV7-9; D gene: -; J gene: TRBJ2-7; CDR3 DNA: TGTGCCAGCAGCAATACTTACTTCAGGGGAAGGTACGAGCAGTACTTC; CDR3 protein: CASSNTYFRGRYEQYF
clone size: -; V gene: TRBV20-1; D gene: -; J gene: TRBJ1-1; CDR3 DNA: TGCAGTGCTAGAGATCGGGAGGGACTGAACACTGAAGCTTTCTTT; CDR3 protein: CSARDREGLNTEAFF
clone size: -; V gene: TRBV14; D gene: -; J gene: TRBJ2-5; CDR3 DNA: TGTGCCAGCAGCCCCGGACAGACGACCCGACAAGAGACCCAGTACTTC; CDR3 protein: CASSPGQTTRQETQYF
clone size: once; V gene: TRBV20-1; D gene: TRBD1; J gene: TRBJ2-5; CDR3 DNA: TGCAGTGCTAGGGGGGGACAGGGGGCTGAGACCCAGTACTTC; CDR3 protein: CSARGGQGAETQYF
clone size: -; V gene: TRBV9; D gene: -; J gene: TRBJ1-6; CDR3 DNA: TGTGCCAGCGGTGACAGAAAAAGCTCCTATAATTCACCCCTCCACTTT; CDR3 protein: CASGDRKSSYNSPLHF
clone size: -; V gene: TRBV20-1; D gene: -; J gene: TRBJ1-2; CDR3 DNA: TGCAGTGCTAATGACAGAGCTTCTAACTATGGCTACACCTTC; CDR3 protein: CSANDRASNYGYTF
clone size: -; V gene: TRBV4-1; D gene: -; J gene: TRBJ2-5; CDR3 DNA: TGCGCCAGCAGCCAAGATAAGGGTTCGGAAGAGACCCAGTACTTC; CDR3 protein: CASSQDKGSEETQYF
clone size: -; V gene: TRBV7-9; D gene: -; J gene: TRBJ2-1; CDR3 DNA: TGTGCCAGCAGCCCGCCGAGGAACAATGAGCAGTTCTTC; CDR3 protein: CASSPPRNNEQFF
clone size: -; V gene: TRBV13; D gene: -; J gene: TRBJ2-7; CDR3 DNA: TGTGCCAGCAGCTTAGGAATCGGGACCCTAAGGGAGCAGTACTTC; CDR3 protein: CASSLGIGTLREQYF
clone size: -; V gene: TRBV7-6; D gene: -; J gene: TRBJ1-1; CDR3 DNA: TGTGCCAGCAGCTTAGCGACAGATACGAACACTGAAGCTTTCTTT; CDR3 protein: CASSLATDTNTEAFF
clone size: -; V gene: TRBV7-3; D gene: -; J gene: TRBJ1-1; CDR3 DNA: TGTGCCAGCAGCTTGGAAGGAGGAGGCCTCACTGAAGCTTTCTTT; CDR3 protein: CASSLEGGGLTEAFF
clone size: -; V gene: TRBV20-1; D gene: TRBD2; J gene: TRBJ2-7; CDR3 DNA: TGCAGTGCTTCGACTAGCGGGCGTACCTACGAGCAGTACTTC; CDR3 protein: CSASTSGRTYEQYF
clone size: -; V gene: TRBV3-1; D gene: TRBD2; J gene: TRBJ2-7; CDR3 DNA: TGTGCCAGCAGCCAGCAGCGGGGGGCTTACGAGCAGTACTTC; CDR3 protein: CASSQQRGAYEQYF
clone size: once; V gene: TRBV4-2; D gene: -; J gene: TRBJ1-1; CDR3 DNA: TGTGCCACCGACGGGCTCGGGGCTGAAGCTTTCTTT; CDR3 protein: CATDGLGAEAFF
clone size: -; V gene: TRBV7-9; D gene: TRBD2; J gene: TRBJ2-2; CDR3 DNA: TGTGCCACCAATCTCGGGAGGGCTAACACCGGGGAGCTGTTTTTT; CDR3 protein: CATNLGRANTGELFF
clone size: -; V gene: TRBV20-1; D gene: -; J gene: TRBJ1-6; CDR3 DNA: TGCAGTGCTAGAGATGGGAAGGGCCGAGATGATTCACCCCTCCACTTT; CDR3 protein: CSARDGKGRDDSPLHF
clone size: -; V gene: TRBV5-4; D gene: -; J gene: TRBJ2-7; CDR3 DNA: TGTGCCAGCAGCTTGGAGGCAGAATTCGAGCAGTACTTC; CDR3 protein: CASSLEAEFEQYF
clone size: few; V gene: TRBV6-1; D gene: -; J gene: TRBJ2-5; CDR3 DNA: TGTGCCAGCAGCCGGGAAGAGACCCAGTACTTC; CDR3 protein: CASSREETQYF
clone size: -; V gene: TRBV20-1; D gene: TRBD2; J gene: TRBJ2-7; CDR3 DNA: TGCAGTGCTAGCCCAGGACTAGCGGGGAGGGGCTGGGACTACGAGCAGTACTTC; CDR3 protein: CSASPGLAGRGWDYEQYF
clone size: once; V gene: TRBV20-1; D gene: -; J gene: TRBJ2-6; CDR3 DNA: TGCAGTGCTAGAGACGCGGGGCTCCCTTCTGGGGCCAACGTCCTGACTTTC; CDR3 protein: CSARDAGLPSGANVLTF
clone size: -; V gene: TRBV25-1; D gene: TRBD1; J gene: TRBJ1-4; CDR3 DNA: TGTGCCAGCAGTGAATCCGGACAGGCTGGTGAAAAACTGTTTTTT; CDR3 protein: CASSESGQAGEKLFF
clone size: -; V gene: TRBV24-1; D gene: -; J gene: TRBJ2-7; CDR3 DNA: TGTGCCACCAGTGGGTTAACCGGGGAGCAGTACTTC; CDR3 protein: CATSGLTGEQYF
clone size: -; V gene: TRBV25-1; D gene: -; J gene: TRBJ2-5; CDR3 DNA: TGTGCCAGCAGTGGGGGTCGGGAGACCCAGTACTTC; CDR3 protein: CASSGGRETQYF
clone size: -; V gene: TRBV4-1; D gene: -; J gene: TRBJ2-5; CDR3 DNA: TGCGCCAGCAGCCAAGAAAGTCTCCTTCAAGAGACCCAGTACTTC; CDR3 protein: CASSQESLLQETQYF
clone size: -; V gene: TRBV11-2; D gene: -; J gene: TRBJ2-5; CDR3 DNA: TGCGCCAGCAGTCCTCCCCCGGGGCGAGAGACCCAGTACTTC; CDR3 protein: CASSPPPGRETQYF
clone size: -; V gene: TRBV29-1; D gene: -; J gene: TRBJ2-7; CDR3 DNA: TGCAGCGTCGCCCCACGGCTAGCTGTCGACGAGCAGTACTTC; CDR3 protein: CSVAPRLAVDEQYF
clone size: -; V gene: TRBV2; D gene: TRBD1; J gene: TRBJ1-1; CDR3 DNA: TGTGCCAGCAGTCGGGGACAGGGTGGCACTGAAGCTTTCTTT; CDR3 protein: CASSRGQGGTEAFF
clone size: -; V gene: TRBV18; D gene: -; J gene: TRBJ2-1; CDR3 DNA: TGTGCCAGCTCAACAGGACTAAACAATGAGCAGTTCTTC; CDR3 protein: CASSTGLNNEQFF
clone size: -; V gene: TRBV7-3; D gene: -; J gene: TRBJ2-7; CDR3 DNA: TGTGCCAGCAGCCCCCCCGGTTCTCACGAGCAGTACTTC; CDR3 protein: CASSPPGSHEQYF
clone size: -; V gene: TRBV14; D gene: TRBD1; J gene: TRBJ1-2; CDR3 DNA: TGTGCCAGCAGCCAACCGGACAGGCTTTATGGCTACACCTTC; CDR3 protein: CASSQPDRLYGYTF
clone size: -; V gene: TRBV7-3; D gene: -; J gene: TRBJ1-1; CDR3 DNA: TGTGCCAGCAGCCCCATTGCGCAGGGGACTGAAGCTTTCTTT; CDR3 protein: CASSPIAQGTEAFF
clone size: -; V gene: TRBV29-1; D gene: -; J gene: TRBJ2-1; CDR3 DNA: TGCAGCGTTGACAACAATGAGCAGTTCTTC; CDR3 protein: CSVDNNEQFF
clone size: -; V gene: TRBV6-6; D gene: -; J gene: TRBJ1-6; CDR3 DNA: TGTGCCAGCAGTTACTCGGCCGAGAGCAATTCACCCCTCCACTTT; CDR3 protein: CASSYSAESNSPLHF
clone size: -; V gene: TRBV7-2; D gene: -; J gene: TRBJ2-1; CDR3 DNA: TGTGCCAGCAGCTTAGCGGTCGCATCATACAATGAGCAGTTCTTC; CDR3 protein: CASSLAVASYNEQFF
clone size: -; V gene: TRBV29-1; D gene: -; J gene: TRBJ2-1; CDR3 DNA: TGCAGCGTTGAGGGGGACACCTCCTTATCCTACAATGAGCAGTTCTTC; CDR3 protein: CSVEGDTSLSYNEQFF
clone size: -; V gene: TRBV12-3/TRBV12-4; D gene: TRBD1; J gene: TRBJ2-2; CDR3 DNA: TGTGCCAGCAGTTCCTACGACAGGGGGCAGGGCGGGGAGCTGTTTTTT; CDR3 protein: CASSSYDRGQGGELFF
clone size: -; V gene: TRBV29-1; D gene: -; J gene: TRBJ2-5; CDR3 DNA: TGCAGCGTTAGCCGCCACAGGGATCAAGAGACCCAGTACTTC; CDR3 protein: CSVSRHRDQETQYF
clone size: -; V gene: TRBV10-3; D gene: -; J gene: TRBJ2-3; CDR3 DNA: TGTGCCATCAGTGATCTGGGTCGCACAGATACGCAGTATTTT; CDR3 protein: CAISDLGRTDTQYF
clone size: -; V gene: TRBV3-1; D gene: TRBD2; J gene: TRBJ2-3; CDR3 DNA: TGTGCCAGCAGCCAAGCCCTAGCGGGGGCAGATACGCAGTATTTT; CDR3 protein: CASSQALAGADTQYF